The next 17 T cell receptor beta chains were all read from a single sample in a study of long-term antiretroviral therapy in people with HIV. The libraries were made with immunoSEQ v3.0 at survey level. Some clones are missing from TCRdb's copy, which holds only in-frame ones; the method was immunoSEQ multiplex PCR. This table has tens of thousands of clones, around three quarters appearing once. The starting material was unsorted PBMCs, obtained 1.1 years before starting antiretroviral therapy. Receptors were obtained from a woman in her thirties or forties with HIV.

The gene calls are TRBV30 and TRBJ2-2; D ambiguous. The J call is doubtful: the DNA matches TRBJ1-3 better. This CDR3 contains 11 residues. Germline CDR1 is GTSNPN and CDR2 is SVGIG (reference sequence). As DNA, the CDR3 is TGTGCCTGGAGTGCCCCGAACACCATATATTTT. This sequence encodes CAWSAPNTIYF.

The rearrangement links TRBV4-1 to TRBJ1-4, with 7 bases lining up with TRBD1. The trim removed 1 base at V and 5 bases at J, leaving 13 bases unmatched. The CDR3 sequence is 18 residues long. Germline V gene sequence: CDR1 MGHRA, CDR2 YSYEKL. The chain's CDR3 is CASSQVQGRGELNEKLFF. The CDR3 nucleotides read TGCGCCAGCAGCCAAGTTCAGGGCAGGGGGGAACTAAATGAAAAACTGTTTTTT.

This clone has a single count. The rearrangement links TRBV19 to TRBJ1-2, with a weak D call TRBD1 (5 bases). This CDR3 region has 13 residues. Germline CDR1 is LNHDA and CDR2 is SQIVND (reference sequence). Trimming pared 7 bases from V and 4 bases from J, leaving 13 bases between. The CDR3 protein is CASTNGQFYGYTF. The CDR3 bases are TGTGCCAGTACCAACGGACAATTCTATGGCTACACCTTC.

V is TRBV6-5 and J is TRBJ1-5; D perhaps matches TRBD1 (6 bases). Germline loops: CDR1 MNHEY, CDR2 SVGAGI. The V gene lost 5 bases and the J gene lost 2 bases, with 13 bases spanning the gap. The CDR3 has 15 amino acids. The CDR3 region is CASSQQGLGNQPQHF. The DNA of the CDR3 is TGTGCCAGCAGTCAACAGGGTTTGGGCAATCAGCCCCAGCATTTT.

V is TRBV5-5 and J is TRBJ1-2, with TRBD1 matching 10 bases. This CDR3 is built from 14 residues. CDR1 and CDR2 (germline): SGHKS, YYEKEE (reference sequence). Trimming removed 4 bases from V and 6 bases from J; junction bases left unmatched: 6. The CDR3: CASSITGTGDGYTF. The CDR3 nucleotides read TGTGCCAGCAGCATCACCGGGACAGGGGATGGCTACACCTTC.

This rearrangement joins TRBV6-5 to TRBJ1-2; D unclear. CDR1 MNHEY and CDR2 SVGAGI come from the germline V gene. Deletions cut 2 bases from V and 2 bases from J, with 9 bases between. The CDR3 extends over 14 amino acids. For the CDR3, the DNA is TGTGCCAGCAGTTACGGCAGGTTCAACTATGGCTACACCTTC. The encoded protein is CASSYGRFNYGYTF.

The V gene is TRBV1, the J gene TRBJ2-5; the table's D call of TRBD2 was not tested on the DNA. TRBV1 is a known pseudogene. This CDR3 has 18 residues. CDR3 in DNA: TGCACCAGCAGCCAGCCTACCTCTCTTAGCGGGAGGATGCTCGCCCAGTACTTC. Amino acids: CTSSQPTSLSGRMLAQYF.

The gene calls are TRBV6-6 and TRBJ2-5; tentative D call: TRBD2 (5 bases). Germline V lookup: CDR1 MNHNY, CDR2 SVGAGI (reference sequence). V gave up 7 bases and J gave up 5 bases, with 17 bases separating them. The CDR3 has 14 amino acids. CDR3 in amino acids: CASTWGEVRETQYF. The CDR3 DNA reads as TGTGCCAGCACCTGGGGAGAAGTGAGGGAGACCCAGTACTTC.

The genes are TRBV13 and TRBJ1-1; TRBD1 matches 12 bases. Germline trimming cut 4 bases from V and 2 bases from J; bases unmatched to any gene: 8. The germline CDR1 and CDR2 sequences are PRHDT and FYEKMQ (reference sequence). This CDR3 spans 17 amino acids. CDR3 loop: CASSSRRGTGGNTEAFF. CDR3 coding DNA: TGTGCCAGCAGCTCTAGGAGGGGGACAGGGGGCAACACTGAAGCTTTCTTT.

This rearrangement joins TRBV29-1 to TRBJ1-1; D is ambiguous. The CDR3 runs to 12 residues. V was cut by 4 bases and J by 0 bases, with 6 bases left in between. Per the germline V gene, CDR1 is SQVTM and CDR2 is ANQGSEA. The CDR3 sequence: CSVVRMNTEAFF. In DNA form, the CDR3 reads TGCAGCGTTGTAAGAATGAACACTGAAGCTTTCTTT.

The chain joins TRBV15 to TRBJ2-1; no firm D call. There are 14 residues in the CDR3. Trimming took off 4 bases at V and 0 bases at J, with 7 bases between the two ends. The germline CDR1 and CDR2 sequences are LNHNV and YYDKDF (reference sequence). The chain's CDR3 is CATSIGRSYNEQFF. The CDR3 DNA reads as TGTGCCACCAGCATCGGCCGCTCCTACAATGAGCAGTTCTTC.

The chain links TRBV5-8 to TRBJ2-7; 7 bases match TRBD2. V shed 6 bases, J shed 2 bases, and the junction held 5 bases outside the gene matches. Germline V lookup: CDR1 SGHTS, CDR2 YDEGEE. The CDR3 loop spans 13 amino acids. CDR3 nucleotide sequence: TGTGCCAGCAACAGCGGGATTACCTACGAGCAGTACTTC. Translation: CASNSGITYEQYF.

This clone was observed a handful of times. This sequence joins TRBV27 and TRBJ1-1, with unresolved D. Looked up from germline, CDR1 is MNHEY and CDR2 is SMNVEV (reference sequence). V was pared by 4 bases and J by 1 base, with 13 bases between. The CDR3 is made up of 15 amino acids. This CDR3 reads CASSSRRGENTEAFF. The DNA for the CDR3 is TGTGCCAGCAGTTCCCGCCGAGGTGAGAACACTGAAGCTTTCTTT.

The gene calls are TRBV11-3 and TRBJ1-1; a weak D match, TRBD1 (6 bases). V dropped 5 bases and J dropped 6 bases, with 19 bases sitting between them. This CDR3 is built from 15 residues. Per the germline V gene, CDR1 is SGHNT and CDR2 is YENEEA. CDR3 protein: CASSRGGLDVAEAFF. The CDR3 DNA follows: TGTGCCAGCAGCCGTGGGGGCCTAGACGTGGCTGAAGCTTTCTTT.

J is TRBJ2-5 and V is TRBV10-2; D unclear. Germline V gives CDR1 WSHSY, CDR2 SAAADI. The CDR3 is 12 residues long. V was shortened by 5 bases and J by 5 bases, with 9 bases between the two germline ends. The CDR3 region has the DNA TGCGCCAGCAGTCTTGGATCGGAGACCCAGTACTTC. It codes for CASSLGSETQYF.

The CDR3 protein is CASSLESGRGYEQYF. CDR3 bases: TGTGCCAGCAGCTTAGAGAGTGGCAGGGGCTACGAGCAGTACTTC. This sequence joins TRBV7-6 and TRBJ2-7, with D perhaps TRBD1 (6 bases). This CDR3 contains 15 residues. Germline-derived CDR1 and CDR2 are SGHVS and FNYEAQ. V lost 1 base and J 3 bases, leaving 13 bases between the germline ends.

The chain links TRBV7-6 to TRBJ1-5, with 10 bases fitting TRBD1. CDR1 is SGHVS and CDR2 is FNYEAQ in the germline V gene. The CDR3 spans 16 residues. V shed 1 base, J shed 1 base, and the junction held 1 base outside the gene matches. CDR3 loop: CASSLGQGASNQPQHF. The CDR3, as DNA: TGTGCCAGCAGCTTAGGACAGGGGGCCAGCAATCAGCCCCAGCATTTT. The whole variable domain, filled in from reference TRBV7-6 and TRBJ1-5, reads GAGVSQSPRYKVTKRGQDVALRCDPISGHVSLYWYRQALGQGPEFLTYFNYEAQQDKSGLPNDRFSAERPEGSISTLTIQRTEQRDSAMYRCASSLGQGASNQPQHFGDGTRLSIL.